The rows below give T cell receptor beta chains drawn from one sample of a study of blood T cell repertoires in COVID-19. Method: immunoSEQ multiplex PCR; TCRdb's copy keeps in-frame clones and lacks some. The data show about 26,000 clones, over 70% seen once. Source material: peripheral blood. These receptors originate from a man aged 45-65 years with active or convalescent COVID-19. Each CDR3 is given with its conserved first and last residue. Rows give clone size only sometimes, using once, few, many, or a class for an expanded clone.

CDR3aa,v_gene,abundance,len
CASSRLAGEYNEQFF,TRBV4-1,once,15
CASRPQGVYGYTF,TRBV19,.,13
CASSPGTSGNAEQYF,TRBV5-1,once,15
CASSTSGGAYNEQFF,TRBV2,.,15
CARAPGQGDYEQYF,TRBV28,.,14
CASSSPRSETLNEQFF,TRBV5-4,.,16
CASSQGQGATPLHF,TRBV3-1/TRBV3-2,.,14
CASSAREYNSPLHF,TRBV19,few,14
CASTGSYTEAFF,TRBV28,.,12
CASRGHLYGYEQYF,TRBV28,.,14
CASSHGTGGYFANTGELFF,TRBV11-2,.,19
CASNRDRSNYGYTF,TRBV6-5,.,14
CASSLETSGALYEQYF,TRBV7-9,.,16
CASRGGDNEKLFF,TRBV6-5,.,13
CASSLTGWARGSETQYF,TRBV7-9,.,17
CASSSSKGLYEQYF,TRBV5-1,.,14
CASSQVVSSQGYTEAFF,TRBV4-1,.,17
CASSRDPGTEIYEQYF,TRBV14,.,16
CASSIDRAGELFF,TRBV19,.,13
CSVEGYRGVATQYF,TRBV29-1,.,14
CASSIAHLAGAGTGELFF,TRBV19,.,18
CSVGSGSGEQFF,TRBV29-1,.,12
CASSLSAIGTQYF,TRBV27,.,13
CASSDKLAGGRNEQFF,TRBV6-4,.,16
CASSLSPGHGLEGYTF,TRBV27,.,16
CAWRSGGNTIYF,TRBV30,.,12
CASSLRTSGGETQYF,TRBV11-2,.,15
CASSKTSGSLETQYF,TRBV19,.,15
CAGKEGPNNEQFF,TRBV2,many,13
CAWSVRGGARQPQHF,TRBV30,.,15
CASSEELAGNTGELFF,TRBV2,.,16
CASSLEGGRETQYF,TRBV5-1,once,14
CASSVVIGEKLFF,TRBV4-1,.,13
CASSFGAEGYTF,TRBV7-9,.,12
CASNSRGGTSSTDTQYF,TRBV7-2,few,17
CASSPGDSNQPQHF,TRBV19,.,14
CASSSGGLAGQNIQYF,TRBV28,.,16
CASSLGQGFGTEAFF,TRBV5-4,.,15
CASSLTSPSQGFSYNSPLHF,TRBV5-5,.,20
CASSDGQGESNQPQHF,TRBV3-1/TRBV3-2,.,16
CASSRGTVMNTEAFF,TRBV19,.,15
CASSLEGLNYGYTF,TRBV4-1,.,14
CASSQWTSSHEQYF,TRBV14,.,14
CASSLTTYNEQFF,TRBV2,.,13
CASSLWRQETQYF,TRBV5-1,.,13
CAIGDRSNTEAFF,TRBV10-3,.,13
CASSFRQGSLYGYTF,TRBV27,few,15
CASTEDRRSEQYF,TRBV7-9,few,13
CASRRGYGNQPQHF,TRBV6-5,once,14
CACSRDRSYGYTF,TRBV30,.,13
CASRGGEGTDTQYF,TRBV2,.,14
CASSLGSGDNEKLFF,TRBV7-9,.,15
CASSPPSGADTQYF,TRBV11-3,.,14
CASSLIGWAANTGELFF,TRBV5-6,.,17
CASSQIPWRGSNTEAFF,TRBV14,.,17
CASTPSGGSSYNEQFF,TRBV27,few,16
CASNYRRGGNEQFF,TRBV6-5,once,14